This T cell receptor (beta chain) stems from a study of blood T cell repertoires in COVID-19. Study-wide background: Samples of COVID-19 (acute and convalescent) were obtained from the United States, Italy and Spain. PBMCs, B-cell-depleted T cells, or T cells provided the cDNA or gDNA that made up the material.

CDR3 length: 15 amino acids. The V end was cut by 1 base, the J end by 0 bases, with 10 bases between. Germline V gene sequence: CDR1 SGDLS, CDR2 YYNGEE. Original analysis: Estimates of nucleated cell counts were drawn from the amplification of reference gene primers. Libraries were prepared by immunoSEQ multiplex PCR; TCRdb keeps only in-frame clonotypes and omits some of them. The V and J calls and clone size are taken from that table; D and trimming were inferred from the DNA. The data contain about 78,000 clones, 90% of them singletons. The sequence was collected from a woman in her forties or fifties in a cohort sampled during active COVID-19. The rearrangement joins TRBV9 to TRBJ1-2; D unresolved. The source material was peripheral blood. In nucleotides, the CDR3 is TGTGCCAGCAGCGTATACGACACAGCTAACTATGGCTACACCTTC. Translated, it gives CASSVYDTANYGYTF.